The 29 T cell receptor beta chains given below trace back to one sample, sequenced in a study of control samples from healthy donors and cancer patients. Profiled with immunoSEQ multiplex PCR; TCRdb holds only in-frame clones, not every one. This sample has 150,000 to 200,000 clones, with about nine tenths found just once. The sequenced sample consisted of blood. The receptors were sampled from a woman in her twenties or thirties in good health.

Written as DNA, the CDR3 is TGTGCCATCAGTCCGGGACAGGGGGGATATGAGCAGTTCTTC. This sequence encodes CAISPGQGGYEQFF. The chain is built from TRBV10-3 and TRBJ2-1, with 11 nucleotides matching TRBD1. After removal of 5 bases from V and 8 bases from J, the junction contained 5 bases not matched to a gene. The CDR3 has 14 amino acids. Per germline, CDR1 ENHRY and CDR2 SYGVKD.

Note on this clone: This CDR3 is also generated by other DNA sequences in the sample. The gene calls are TRBV6-4 and TRBJ2-3; 10 bases are shared with TRBD2. Unmatched junction bases numbered 2, after V lost 4 bases and J lost 1 base. The CDR3 contains 15 residues. Germline V gene data show CDR1 as MRHNA and CDR2 as SNTAGT. The CDR3 bases are TGTGCCAGCAGTGCAGGGACTAGCGGCACAGATACGCAGTATTTT. Its translation: CASSAGTSGTDTQYF.

This CDR3 reads CATRASNNSPLHF. Written as DNA, the CDR3 is TGTGCCACCCGGGCATCCAATAATTCACCCCTCCACTTT. The V call is TRBV2, the J call TRBJ1-6; D is uncertain. From germline, CDR1 is SNHLY and CDR2 FYNNEI. Trimming removed 10 bases from V and 5 bases from J, with 12 bases in between. The CDR3 length is 13 residues.

The gene calls are TRBV9 and TRBJ1-4, with 7 bases fitting TRBD1. The CDR3 consists of 15 residues. Unmatched junction bases numbered 6, after V lost 2 bases and J lost 5 bases. The V gene's germline CDR1 is SGDLS and CDR2 YYNGEE. CDR3 sequence reads: CASSVDRVKNEKLFF. The CDR3 DNA reads TGTGCCAGCAGCGTCGACAGGGTAAAAAATGAAAAACTGTTTTTT.

This chain links TRBV6-5 with TRBJ1-6; D is perhaps TRBD1 (6 bases). Germline CDR1 MNHEY, CDR2 SVGAGI. Trimming left V 5 bases short and J 9 bases short, with 14 bases between. This CDR3 is 14 amino acids long. Here the CDR3 DNA reads TGTGCCAGCAGTCCCCGGACAGTTGGTTCACCCCTCCACTTT. Protein: CASSPRTVGSPLHF.

The chain carries TRBV11-2 and TRBJ2-7; TRBD2 is a possible D gene (6 bases). The CDR3 is made up of 14 amino acids. Trimming stripped 1 base from V and 3 bases from J, with 10 bases between. Germline V gives CDR1 SGHAT, CDR2 FQNNGV. CDR3 bases: TGTGCCAGCAGCTTAGGTCTGCGGGACTACGAGCAGTACTTC. Encoded protein: CASSLGLRDYEQYF.

The rearrangement joins TRBV7-9 to TRBJ1-1; D not certain. V dropped 0 bases and J dropped 0 bases, with 5 bases sitting between them. CDR3 length: 14 residues. CDR1 SEHNR and CDR2 FQNEAQ come from the germline V gene (reference sequence). In DNA form, the CDR3 reads TGTGCCAGCAGCTTAGCAGCCATGAACACTGAAGCTTTCTTT. It translates to CASSLAAMNTEAFF.

The CDR3 DNA follows: TGTGCCAGCAGTTTCACGGATGGATCACCCCTCCACTTT. Translating gives CASSFTDGSPLHF. This sequence joins TRBV12-3 or TRBV12-4 and TRBJ1-6; no clear D gene. The CDR3 length is 13 residues. Trimming left V 3 bases short and J 10 bases short, with 10 bases between.

The CDR3 DNA reads as TGTGCCAGTAGTATCCTCGGACTAGCGGGAGATCGGACAGATACGCAGTATTTT. Protein sequence: CASSILGLAGDRTDTQYF. The chain combines TRBV19 with TRBJ2-3; 13 nucleotides match TRBD2. The V gene's germline CDR1 is LNHDA and CDR2 SQIVND (reference sequence). This CDR3 is built from 18 residues. J gave up 3 bases and V 3 bases, and 9 bases lay outside the gene matches. Using reference TRBV19 and TRBJ2-3 for the parts outside the CDR3, the full variable domain is DGGITQSPKYLFRKEGQNVTLSCEQNLNHDAMYWYRQDPGQGLRLIYYSQIVNDFQKGDIAEGYSVSREKKESFPLTVTSAQKNPTAFYLCASSILGLAGDRTDTQYFGPGTRLTVL.

A note on this clone: Other DNA sequences of this sample code for an identical CDR3. This chain uses TRBV7-9 with TRBJ1-6; 8 bases are shared with TRBD1. CDR3 size: 15 residues. Germline V gene data show CDR1 as SEHNR and CDR2 as FQNEAQ (reference sequence). J gave up 3 bases and V 5 bases, and 3 bases lay outside the gene matches. CDR3 sequence reads: CASSLGQGYNSPLHF. The CDR3 DNA is TGTGCCAGCAGCCTCGGACAGGGCTATAATTCACCCCTCCACTTT.

This chain links TRBV2 with TRBJ1-6, with 8 bases matching TRBD1. CDR1 and CDR2 from the germline V gene are SNHLY and FYNNEI. With 7 bases clipped from V and 6 bases from J, the junction kept 5 bases outside the gene matches. The CDR3 is made up of 14 amino acids. In DNA form, the CDR3 reads TGTGCCAGCACCCTCGACAGGGGTAATTCACCCCTCCACTTT. Translation gives CASTLDRGNSPLHF.

The chain combines TRBV4-3 with TRBJ1-1, with D perhaps TRBD1 (6 bases). The CDR3 has 15 residues. Germline-derived CDR1 and CDR2 are LGHNA and YSLEER. Trimming stripped 1 base from V and 3 bases from J, with 12 bases between. CDR3 DNA sequence: TGCGCCAGCAGCCAAGTACAGGGATGGGACACTGAAGCTTTCTTT. It encodes CASSQVQGWDTEAFF.

The chain joins TRBV11-2 to TRBJ1-2; TRBD1 matches at 11 bases. V shed 3 bases, J shed 6 bases, and the junction held 0 bases outside the gene matches. Germline CDR1 reads SGHAT; CDR2 reads FQNNGV. The CDR3 runs 13 residues. CDR3 amino acids: CASSLDRGHGYTF. CDR3 DNA sequence: TGTGCCAGCAGCTTGGACAGGGGGCATGGCTACACCTTC.

The CDR3 region has the DNA TGCGCCAGCAGCTCTGGACAGGGGCGGAACACTGAAGCTTTCTTT. Its protein product is CASSSGQGRNTEAFF. This chain connects TRBV5-1 to TRBJ1-1, with 9 bases that match TRBD1. The V gene end was trimmed by 3 bases and the J gene end by 1 base; junction bases not matched to a gene: 4. The CDR3 is 15 amino acids. Per the germline V gene, CDR1 is SGHRS and CDR2 is YFSETQ. Full variable domain (remainder filled in from reference TRBV5-1 and TRBJ1-1): KAGVTQTPRYLIKTRGQQVTLSCSPISGHRSVSWYQQTPGQGLQFLFEYFSETQRNKGNFPGRFSGRQFSNSRSEMNVSTLELGDSALYLCASSSGQGRNTEAFFGQGTRLTVV.

The V call is TRBV5-4, the J call TRBJ2-5, with 10 positions matching TRBD2. Germline CDR1 reads SGHNT; CDR2 reads YYREEE (reference sequence). The CDR3 has 15 residues. The V segment lost 1 base and the J segment 5 bases; nucleotides outside the gene matches: 5. This CDR3 reads CASSLWASGSETQYF. For the CDR3, the DNA is TGTGCCAGCAGCTTGTGGGCTAGCGGGAGTGAGACCCAGTACTTC.

This clone was detected only a few times. The chain joins TRBV12-3 or TRBV12-4 to TRBJ2-5; D gene ambiguous. This CDR3 has 13 amino acids. Trimming shortened V by 0 bases and J by 0 bases, and 2 bases separated the two germline ends. In nucleotides, the CDR3 is TGTGCCAGCAGTTTAGCCTACCAAGAGACCCAGTACTTC. It translates to CASSLAYQETQYF.

The CDR3 nucleotides read TGTGCCAGCAGCTTATTGGGACAGGCGAACACTGAAGCTTTCTTT. As protein: CASSLLGQANTEAFF. J is TRBJ1-1 and V is TRBV7-9, with 8 nucleotides matching TRBD1. CDR1 is SEHNR and CDR2 is FQNEAQ in the germline V gene (reference sequence). The CDR3 has 15 amino acids. Trimming took 2 bases from V and 1 from J; bases not matched to a gene: 3.

The chain has TRBV7-2 and TRBJ2-1; 8 nucleotides match TRBD2. The CDR3 sequence is 14 residues long. Germline lookup yields CDR1 SGHTA and CDR2 FQGNSA. With V trimmed by 5 bases and J by 5 bases, 5 bases remained unmatched. CDR3 in DNA: TGTGCCAGCAGCCCCCAGCGGGAGCACAATGAGCAGTTCTTC. Protein: CASSPQREHNEQFF.

V is TRBV6-5 and J is TRBJ1-2; TRBD1 matches 9 bases. This CDR3 has 15 amino acids. J was trimmed by 4 bases and V by 0 bases; bases with no gene match: 3. Germline loops: CDR1 MNHEY, CDR2 SVGAGI. CDR3 nucleotide sequence: TGTGCCAGCAGTTACTCGGGACAGGGAGTCTATGGCTACACCTTC. Translation: CASSYSGQGVYGYTF.

This clone was seen once. Additional DNA sequences in this sample encode the identical CDR3. The CDR3 sequence: CASSRGSGNTIYF. The DNA for the CDR3 is TGTGCCAGCAGCCGGGGCTCTGGAAACACCATATATTTT. The chain couples TRBV2 to TRBJ1-3; no firm D call. The CDR3 is 13 amino acids. Germline values: CDR1 SNHLY, CDR2 FYNNEI. Trimming took off 6 bases at V and 0 bases at J, with 6 bases between the two ends.

This chain connects TRBV18 to TRBJ1-4; D is ambiguous. Germline V CDR1 and CDR2: KGHSH, LQKENI. The length of the CDR3 is 15 residues. Trimming removed 2 bases from V and 0 bases from J, with 7 bases in between. As DNA, the CDR3 is TGTGCCAGCTCACCATCCCGTGCAACTAATGAAAAACTGTTTTTT. Translation: CASSPSRATNEKLFF.

The chain recombines TRBV13 with TRBJ2-7; D possibly matches TRBD1 or TRBD2 (6 bases each). The CDR3 totals 14 residues. V gave up 7 bases and J gave up 2 bases, with 15 bases separating them. CDR1 PRHDT and CDR2 FYEKMQ come from the germline V gene (reference sequence). CDR3 nucleotides: TGTGCCAGCACCGTGGGGAGGACAGCCTACGAGCAGTACTTC. Its protein is CASTVGRTAYEQYF. Filled out from reference TRBV13 and TRBJ2-7, the complete variable domain reads AAGVIQSPRHLIKEKRETATLKCYPIPRHDTVYWYQQGPGQDPQFLISFYEKMQSDKGSIPDRFSAQQFSDYHSELNMSSLELGDSALYFCASTVGRTAYEQYFGPGTRLTVT.

V and J are TRBV11-3 and TRBJ2-1, with a possible D match to TRBD2 (5 bases). Between the trimmed V and J ends, which lost 6 bases and 6 bases, there was a span of 12 bases. The germline V gene has CDR1 SGHNT and CDR2 YENEEA. This CDR3 is built from 13 residues. CDR3 coding DNA: TGTGCCAGCAGATCTTCAACTAGCAATGAGCAGTTCTTC. Translating gives CASRSSTSNEQFF.

This rearrangement joins TRBV7-2 to TRBJ1-2; D remains unclear. This CDR3 region has 12 residues. V gave up 2 bases and J gave up 8 bases, with 9 bases separating them. The germline CDR1 and CDR2 sequences are SGHTA and FQGNSA. DNA for the CDR3: TGTGCCAGCAGCTTATCGGCGAGCGGCTACACCTTC. Protein: CASSLSASGYTF.

In regard to this clone: The sample holds other DNA sequences that translate to the same CDR3. The chain is built from TRBV10-2 and TRBJ2-7; 12 nucleotides align to TRBD2. Germline values: CDR1 WSHSY, CDR2 SAAADI. The CDR3 has 15 amino acids. J was trimmed by 3 bases and V by 5 bases; bases with no gene match: 5. CDR3 nucleotides: TGCGCCAGCAGTCGACTAGCGGGGGTCCTCTACGAGCAGTACTTC. Translation: CASSRLAGVLYEQYF.

The chain has TRBV9 and TRBJ2-1, with TRBD2 matching over 11 bases. CDR1 SGDLS and CDR2 YYNGEE come from the germline V gene. Trimming cost V 4 bases and J 7 bases; bases outside gene matches: 16. CDR3 size: 18 residues. CDR3 sequence reads: CASSTPKRLAGGGNEQFF. DNA for the CDR3: TGTGCCAGCAGCACCCCTAAAAGGCTAGCGGGGGGAGGTAATGAGCAGTTCTTC.

The sample holds a few counts of this clone. The J gene is TRBJ2-3, the V gene TRBV28; possible D gene TRBD1, 5 bases. Germline V lookup: CDR1 MDHEN, CDR2 SYDVKM. The CDR3 is made up of 16 amino acids. Between the trimmed V and J ends, which lost 5 bases and 4 bases, there was a span of 19 bases. The CDR3 nucleotides are TGTGCCAGCAGTAGGGAACAGGCTGCCTTGGCAGATACGCAGTATTTT. Protein: CASSREQAALADTQYF.

The V and J genes are TRBV6-5 and TRBJ1-4; D perhaps matches TRBD1 (6 bases). Germline values: CDR1 MNHEY, CDR2 SVGAGI. The CDR3 is 13 amino acids. V was cut by 5 bases and J by 6 bases, with 10 bases left in between. CDR3 sequence (DNA): TGTGCCAGCAGTACCCACAGGGATGAAAAACTGTTTTTT. Translation: CASSTHRDEKLFF.

The chain combines TRBV9 with TRBJ2-2; D may be TRBD1 (5 bases). V lost 4 bases, J lost 3 bases, and 10 bases lay in between. The germline CDR1 and CDR2 sequences are SGDLS and YYNGEE. The CDR3 contains 14 residues. The DNA for the CDR3 is TGTGCCAGCAGCCCCCAGACAGACACCGGGGAGCTGTTTTTT. This codes for CASSPQTDTGELFF.